This paragraph covers one TCR beta chain sequence. Its matching antigen is unknown. The CDR3 sequence is 18 residues long. The germline CDR1 and CDR2 sequences are MDHEN and SYDVKM. Carrying UMI labels, the TRB cDNA libraries were prepared through 5' RACE. TCRdb reworked the 5' RACE reads into one entry per CDR3 protein, no DNA. This table holds around 41,000 distinct CDR3 sequences. The record originates from a study of CXCR3-negative and CXCR3-positive naive CD8 T cells. The wider study: Sequencing gave 120 million to 150 million TRB reads overall, about 1.5 +/- 0.3 million per library. Regarding the study as a whole: Cryopreservation partially lowered CXCR3 expression, so most assays used fresh PBMCs. Diversity ran similarly high across both naive subsets but far lower in memory CD8+ cells. Naive CXCR3-negative cells resembled naive CXCR3-positive cells in TRBV-TRBJ usage; memory cells differed.

This rearrangement joins TRBV28 to TRBJ2-3; TCRdb's assignment of TRBD2 cannot be checked, as there is no DNA. Sequenced sample: memory CD8+ T cells from blood. The origin of this receptor is a human donor in good health. Some clones in this sample may be carry-over from other donors' samples. CDR3 residues: CASSLPLTSGSSTDTQYF.